This passage covers 29 T cell receptor beta chains from one sample sequenced in a study of blood T cell repertoires in COVID-19. Generated by immunoSEQ multiplex PCR, the TCRdb table keeps only in-frame clones and is missing some. The repertoire holds over 100,000 clones, with roughly 79% as singletons. Sequencing was carried out using peripheral blood. The receptors derive from a woman aged 55-70 years with active or convalescent COVID-19.

The chain employs TRBV7-3 and TRBJ2-1, with TRBD2 identical over 8 bases. There are 16 residues in the CDR3. V lost 6 bases and J lost 1; bases outside the gene matches: 8. CDR1 is SGHTA, CDR2 FQGTGA, per germline. This chain's CDR3 is CASRPKAGESYNEQFF. CDR3 bases: TGTGCCAGCAGGCCTAAAGCGGGGGAATCCTACAATGAGCAGTTCTTC.

The chain employs TRBV2 and TRBJ1-5; D unclear. Germline assignment: CDR1 SNHLY and CDR2 FYNNEI. CDR3 length equals 15 residues. Trimming stripped 1 base from V and 0 bases from J, with 7 bases between. CDR3: CASSEGQVSNQPQHF. The DNA of the CDR3 is TGTGCCAGCAGTGAAGGCCAGGTTAGCAATCAGCCCCAGCATTTT.

This chain uses TRBV28 with TRBJ2-3, with TRBD1 matching 7 bases. The CDR3 covers 15 residues. Germline CDR1 MDHEN, CDR2 SYDVKM. V was clipped by 6 bases and J by 1 base; unmatched bases: 7. CDR3 nucleotide sequence: TGTGCCAGCAGCAGAGACAGGGCCGGCACAGATACGCAGTATTTT. Translated: CASSRDRAGTDTQYF.

The rearrangement uses TRBV7-2 and TRBJ2-7; TRBD1 matches at 7 bases. Germline values: CDR1 SGHTA, CDR2 FQGNSA. The CDR3 loop spans 17 amino acids. Trimming removed 5 bases from V and 1 base from J; junction bases left unmatched: 14. CDR3 coding DNA: TGTGCCAGCAGCCTTCCTCGAGGACAGGCCTTTTCCTACGAGCAGTACTTC. Translating it yields CASSLPRGQAFSYEQYF.

V usage is TRBV6-2 or TRBV6-3 and J usage is TRBJ2-7; TRBD2 agrees at 10 bases. The CDR3 spans 16 residues. Germline lookup yields CDR1 MNHEY and CDR2 SVGEGT. J was trimmed by 7 bases and V by 6 bases; bases with no gene match: 15. The CDR3 here is CASSPSVAASGREQYF. CDR3 coding DNA: TGTGCCAGCAGCCCCTCAGTGGCCGCTAGCGGGAGAGAGCAGTACTTC.

The chain combines TRBV7-2 with TRBJ1-1; D unresolved. Germline lookup yields CDR1 SGHTA and CDR2 FQGNSA. The V and J ends lost 5 bases and 5 bases respectively, with 15 bases between them. CDR3 length: 14 residues. The CDR3 sequence is CASSQRPRGTEAFF. CDR3 bases: TGTGCCAGCAGCCAGAGGCCCCGAGGGACTGAAGCTTTCTTT.

The rearrangement uses TRBV16 and TRBJ1-1, with a tentative D call TRBD1 (5 bases). CDR3 length equals 13 residues. V shed 2 bases and J shed 4 bases, with 8 bases lying between them. The germline V gene encodes CDR1 KGHSY and CDR2 FQNENV. CDR3 amino acids: CASSQPGFTEAFF. In DNA form, the CDR3 reads TGTGCCAGCAGCCAACCAGGGTTCACTGAAGCTTTCTTT.

The V and J genes are TRBV10-3 and TRBJ1-2; D remains ambiguous. Germline assignment: CDR1 ENHRY and CDR2 SYGVKD. V was trimmed by 6 bases and J by 1 base, leaving 12 bases between them. This CDR3 has 14 amino acids. CDR3 region: CAISEATVNYGYTF. The CDR3 DNA sequence: TGTGCCATCAGCGAGGCCACGGTTAACTATGGCTACACCTTC.

The V call is TRBV11-2, the J call TRBJ1-1; D gene ambiguous. V shed 3 bases and J shed 7 bases, with 15 bases lying between them. Germline CDR1 is SGHAT and CDR2 is FQNNGV. The CDR3 is 14 amino acids. The CDR3 region is CASSFSTGTVEAFF. For the CDR3, the DNA is TGTGCCAGCAGCTTCTCGACGGGAACAGTTGAAGCTTTCTTT.

In this sample, this clone turned up a few times. The CDR3 DNA reads TGCGCCACCAGGGACTTTGATTCACCCCTCCACTTT. It codes for CATRDFDSPLHF. V and J are TRBV10-2 and TRBJ1-6; D possibly corresponds to TRBD1 (5 bases). Germline-derived CDR1 and CDR2 are WSHSY and SAAADI. V was cut by 10 bases and J by 8 bases, with 12 bases left in between. The length of the CDR3 is 12 residues.

This clone was detected only once. This is likely a read error, given that the CDR3 carries no conserved phenylalanine or tryptophan at its end. Because the CDR3's place on the DNA is in doubt, the DNA is left out and the CDR3 is given as listed by TCRdb. This chain joins TRBV2 and TRBJ1-1; the table's TRBD1 call for D was not verified on the DNA. The CDR3 is made up of 14 amino acids, end residues included. The germline V gene has CDR1 SNHLY and CDR2 FYNNEI. CDR3 in amino acids: CASSDARQIPLKAV.

The chain uses TRBV28 and TRBJ1-3; 8 bases line up with TRBD1. From germline, CDR1 is MDHEN and CDR2 SYDVKM. The CDR3 consists of 15 residues. The ends lost 5 bases at V and 0 bases at J; junction bases unmatched: 3. CDR3 sequence reads: CASSPGGLSGNTIYF. The CDR3 coding sequence is TGTGCCAGCAGTCCAGGGGGCCTCTCTGGAAACACCATATATTTT.

DNA for the CDR3: TGTGCCAGCAGTTACGAGAGGGAGCAGTTCTTC. Its translation: CASSYEREQFF. The V gene is TRBV6-5, the J gene TRBJ2-1; D remains ambiguous. The CDR3 has 11 amino acids. The germline V gene has CDR1 MNHEY and CDR2 SVGAGI. V was trimmed by 2 bases and J by 10 bases, leaving 6 bases between them.

This chain joins TRBV10-3 and TRBJ1-1; possible D gene TRBD1, 6 bases. Per the germline V gene, CDR1 is ENHRY and CDR2 is SYGVKD. The ends were cut back, 6 bases at V and 1 base at J, with 15 bases in the middle. The CDR3 is 15 residues long. Written as DNA, the CDR3 is TGTGCCATCAGGAGACAGGAGACAACGAACACTGAAGCTTTCTTT. It is translated as CAIRRQETTNTEAFF.

The V and J genes are TRBV11-3 and TRBJ2-2; 10 bases agree with TRBD1. The J segment lost 4 bases and the V segment lost 6 bases, leaving 5 bases of the junction unmatched. Germline V lookup: CDR1 SGHNT, CDR2 YENEEA. The CDR3 length is 15 residues. The CDR3 loop is CASSPDRGSTGELFF. DNA of the CDR3: TGTGCCAGCAGTCCGGACAGGGGGAGCACCGGGGAGCTGTTTTTT.

The chain couples TRBV7-2 to TRBJ1-1; TRBD1 matches at 9 bases. The CDR3 consists of 14 residues. Germline V gene lookup returns CDR1 SGHTA and CDR2 FQGNSA. J gave up 5 bases and V 5 bases, and 6 bases lay outside the gene matches. The CDR3 spells CASSPGQGWTEAFF. As DNA, the CDR3 is TGTGCCAGCAGCCCGGGACAGGGTTGGACTGAAGCTTTCTTT. Full variable domain (missing parts from reference TRBV7-2 and TRBJ1-1): GAGVSQSPSNKVTEKGKDVELRCDPISGHTALYWYRQSLGQGLEFLIYFQGNSAPDKSGLPSDRFSAERTGGSVSTLTIQRTQQEDSAVYLCASSPGQGWTEAFFGQGTRLTVV.

The chain combines TRBV10-3 with TRBJ1-3; D is unresolved. Germline V lookup: CDR1 ENHRY, CDR2 SYGVKD. The CDR3 loop spans 15 amino acids. V lost 3 bases to trimming and J lost 4 bases, with 13 bases between them. This CDR3 reads CAISDRQGAGNTIYF. The CDR3, as DNA: TGTGCCATCAGTGACCGCCAAGGAGCCGGAAACACCATATATTTT.

This chain connects TRBV11-1 to TRBJ1-3, with D possibly being TRBD1 (5 bases). Germline lookup yields CDR1 SGHAT and CDR2 FQDESV (reference sequence). V was cut by 5 bases and J by 0 bases, with 14 bases left in between. CDR3 size: 16 residues. CDR3 protein: CASSPRQSSSGNTIYF. CDR3 coding DNA: TGTGCCAGCAGCCCACGACAGTCCTCCTCTGGAAACACCATATATTTT.

The chain couples TRBV3-1 (or the pseudogene TRBV3-2) to TRBJ2-2, with D maybe TRBD2 (6 bases). The V and J ends lost 6 bases and 5 bases respectively, with 28 bases between them. Per germline, CDR1 LGHDT and CDR2 YNNKEL (reference sequence). The CDR3 sequence is 19 residues long. The CDR3 region is CASSLDQAGQTEGTGELFF. The CDR3 DNA follows: TGTGCCAGCAGTCTGGACCAAGCCGGACAAACGGAGGGAACCGGGGAGCTGTTTTTT.

The chain couples TRBV28 to TRBJ2-2, with D possibly being TRBD1 (6 bases). Germline CDR1 is MDHEN and CDR2 is SYDVKM. The CDR3 extends over 16 amino acids. The V end was cut by 3 bases, the J end by 5 bases, with 16 bases between. CDR3 sequence (DNA): TGTGCCAGCAGTTTGGGGGCAGGGATTGCGACCGGGGAGCTGTTTTTT. Translated: CASSLGAGIATGELFF.

The chain is built from TRBV27 and TRBJ2-2; 8 bases fit TRBD2. V shed 6 bases and J 4 bases; nucleotides not matched to a gene: 7. CDR3 size: 15 residues. The germline V gene has CDR1 MNHEY and CDR2 SMNVEV (reference sequence). The CDR3: CASRGSGGGTGELFF. CDR3 DNA sequence: TGTGCCAGCAGAGGGTCGGGAGGGGGCACCGGGGAGCTGTTTTTT.

This chain uses TRBV6-5 with TRBJ1-3; 7 bases fit TRBD1. The CDR3 length is 14 residues. The V segment lost 4 bases and the J segment 6 bases; nucleotides outside the gene matches: 6. Germline assignment: CDR1 MNHEY and CDR2 SVGAGI. The CDR3 here is CASSSRTGANTIYF. The CDR3 nucleotides read TGTGCCAGCAGTTCCCGGACAGGCGCAAACACCATATATTTT.

This clone was observed a single time. J is TRBJ1-4 and V is TRBV9; tentatively, D is TRBD1 (5 bases). Germline V gene lookup returns CDR1 SGDLS and CDR2 YYNGEE. The CDR3 runs to 15 residues. V was trimmed by 0 bases and J by 3 bases, leaving 9 bases between them. CDR3 in amino acids: CASSVDQGSNEKLFF. The CDR3 nucleotides read TGTGCCAGCAGCGTAGATCAGGGATCTAATGAAAAACTGTTTTTT.

The chain couples TRBV15 to TRBJ2-7; D possibly corresponds to TRBD2 (7 bases). The CDR3 runs to 14 residues. Trimming pared 4 bases from V and 6 bases from J, leaving 16 bases between. CDR1 and CDR2 (germline): LNHNV, YYDKDF (reference sequence). The CDR3, as DNA: TGTGCCACCAGCACCCGGCGAGGGGGGGTCGAGCAGTACTTC. Its translation: CATSTRRGGVEQYF.

This chain uses TRBV5-8 with TRBJ1-1; 7 bases align to TRBD1. The CDR3 covers 13 residues. Germline V lookup: CDR1 SGHTS, CDR2 YDEGEE. The V gene end was trimmed by 2 bases and the J gene end by 5 bases; junction bases not matched to a gene: 3. DNA of the CDR3: TGTGCCAGCAGCTTAACAGGGGTGACTGAAGCTTTCTTT. Its translation: CASSLTGVTEAFF. Full variable domain (remainder filled in from reference TRBV5-8 and TRBJ1-1): EAGVTQSPTHLIKTRGQQATLRCSPISGHTSVYWYQQALGLGLQFLLWYDEGEERNRGNFPPRFSGRQFPNYSSELNVNALELEDSALYLCASSLTGVTEAFFGQGTRLTVV.

CDR3 loop: CASSFDRGETEAFF. In nucleotides, the CDR3 is TGTGCCAGCAGCTTCGACAGGGGTGAAACTGAAGCTTTCTTT. The rearrangement uses TRBV7-2 and TRBJ1-1, with 8 bases identical to TRBD1. The CDR3 runs to 14 residues. The J segment lost 5 bases and the V segment lost 3 bases, leaving 5 bases of the junction unmatched. Germline loops: CDR1 SGHTA, CDR2 FQGNSA.

The J gene is TRBJ1-1, the V gene TRBV6-4; D possibly corresponds to TRBD1 (6 bases). This CDR3 contains 13 residues. With 0 bases removed from V and 8 bases from J, the gap between germline ends came to 10 bases. The germline CDR1 and CDR2 sequences are MRHNA and SNTAGT. For the CDR3, the DNA is TGTGCCAGCAGTGACTCGATAGGACAGGAAGCTTTCTTT. It codes for CASSDSIGQEAFF.

This rearrangement joins TRBV27 to TRBJ1-2; 8 bases align to TRBD1. Trimming removed 4 bases from V and 8 bases from J; junction bases left unmatched: 15. The CDR3 runs to 16 residues. Per germline, CDR1 MNHEY and CDR2 SMNVEV (reference sequence). CDR3 bases: TGTGCCAGCAGTTGGTCCCAGGGGGCCCGCTTGGGGGGCTACACCTTC. Translation: CASSWSQGARLGGYTF.

V and J are TRBV5-1 and TRBJ1-2; 11 bases align to TRBD1. The CDR3 consists of 18 residues. CDR1 is SGHRS, CDR2 YFSETQ, per germline. Trimming at V came to 0 bases and at J to 3 bases, leaving 10 bases not matched to a gene. The DNA for the CDR3 is TGCGCCAGCAGCTTGGGGCCGGACAGGGGGCTGGATTACTATGGCTACACCTTC. This encodes CASSLGPDRGLDYYGYTF.